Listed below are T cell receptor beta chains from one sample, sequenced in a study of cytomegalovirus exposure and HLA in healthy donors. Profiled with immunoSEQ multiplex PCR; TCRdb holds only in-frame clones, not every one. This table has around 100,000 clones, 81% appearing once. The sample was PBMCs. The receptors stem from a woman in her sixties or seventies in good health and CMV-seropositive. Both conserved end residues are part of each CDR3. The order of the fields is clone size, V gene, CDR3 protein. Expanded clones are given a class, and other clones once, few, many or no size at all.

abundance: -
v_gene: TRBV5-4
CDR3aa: CASSQNRGLSGNTIYF

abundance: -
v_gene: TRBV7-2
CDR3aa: CASSSGTSGRYITYEQYF

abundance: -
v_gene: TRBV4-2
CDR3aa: CASSQASGAGANVLTF

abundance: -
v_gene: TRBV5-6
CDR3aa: CASSLRVVGLYGYTF

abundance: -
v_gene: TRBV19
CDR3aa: CASSRLSGNEQFF

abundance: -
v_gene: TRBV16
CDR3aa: CASSQPAATGYGYTF

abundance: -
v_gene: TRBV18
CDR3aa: CASSPPGIEGEKLFF

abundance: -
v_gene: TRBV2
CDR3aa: CASRWGTSGSLGEQYF

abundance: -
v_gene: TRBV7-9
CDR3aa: CASSLNRDRFNYGYTF

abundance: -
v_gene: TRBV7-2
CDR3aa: CASSPRQVIYGYTF

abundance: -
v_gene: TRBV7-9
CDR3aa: CASSLSGNNEQYF

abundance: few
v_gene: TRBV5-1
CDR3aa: CASSSQVAGAGETQYF

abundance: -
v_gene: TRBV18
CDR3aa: CASSPYRGQPSDEQYF

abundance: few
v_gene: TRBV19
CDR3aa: CASSRDYASYNEQFF

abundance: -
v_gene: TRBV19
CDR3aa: CASSIGGTGLRTEAFF

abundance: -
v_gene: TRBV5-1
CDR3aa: CASSLVTSEVETQYF

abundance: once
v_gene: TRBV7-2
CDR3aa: CASSLVGALNGAQYF

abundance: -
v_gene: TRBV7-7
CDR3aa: CASSPFGGGETQYF

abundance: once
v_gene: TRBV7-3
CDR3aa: CASSPPAGTGVYGEQFF

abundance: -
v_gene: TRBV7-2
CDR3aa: CASRGGLAGGTTGELFF

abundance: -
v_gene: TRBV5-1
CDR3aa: CASSLDWRGGSYNEQFF

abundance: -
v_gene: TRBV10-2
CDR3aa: CASSDWTEYNEQFF

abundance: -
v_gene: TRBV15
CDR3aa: CATSREPSSGPRGNEQFF

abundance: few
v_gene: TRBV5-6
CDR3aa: CASRRGTGIGGTQYF

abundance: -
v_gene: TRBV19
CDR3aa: CASSHKGVTGELFF

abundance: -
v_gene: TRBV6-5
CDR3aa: CASSSGGAPLHF

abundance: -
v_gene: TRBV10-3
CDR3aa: CAISDGGPEGFF

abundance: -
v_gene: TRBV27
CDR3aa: CASSRLAGTYQETQYF

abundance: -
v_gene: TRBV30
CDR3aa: CAWSTTGAGGKQFF